Below, 30 T cell receptor beta chains from the same sample are listed, as sequenced in a study of T-cell reconstitution after alpha-beta-depleted transplantation in children. Unique molecular identifiers featured in how the TCRbeta library was prepared. From the PCR reads, TCRdb called clonotypes with MiXCR, one entry per CDR3 protein. The sample consists of around 500,000 distinct CDR3 sequences, 9.5% to 15% of them appearing once. The material sequenced was PBMCs from the stem cell graft donor, taken from the stem cell graft. All receptors come from a human donor who donated a stem cell graft to a child with combined immunodeficiency.

This clonotype was detected only a few times. The chain recombines TRBV7-2 with TRBJ2-1; TRBD2 aligns across 8 bases. Germline loops: CDR1 SGHTA, CDR2 FQGNSA. The CDR3 has 16 residues. V lost 1 base and J lost 7; bases outside the gene matches: 9. This CDR3 reads CASSLEGSGTPNEQFF. The CDR3 DNA reads as TGTGCCAGCAGCTTAGAAGGTAGCGGGACCCCAAATGAGCAGTTCTTC.

This clonotype was detected a few times. The rearrangement joins TRBV11-3 to TRBJ1-1, with D unresolved. The V end lost 0 bases, the J end lost 3 bases, and 5 bases lay between the germline ends. Germline V CDR1 and CDR2: SGHNT, YENEEA. This CDR3 spans 13 amino acids. CDR3 DNA sequence: TGTGCCAGCAGCTTAGAACTTCACACTGAAGCTTTCTTT. It encodes CASSLELHTEAFF.

This clonotype has just a few counts. CDR3 protein: CASSVGLAGGSPSGANVLTF. The CDR3 DNA reads as TGTGCCAGCAGCGTAGGTCTCGCAGGAGGATCCCCCTCTGGGGCCAACGTCCTGACTTTC. V and J are TRBV9 and TRBJ2-6; a weak D match, TRBD2 (5 bases). The CDR3 runs to 20 residues. Germline assignment: CDR1 SGDLS and CDR2 YYNGEE. Deletions cut 0 bases from V and 0 bases from J, with 19 bases between.

V usage is TRBV5-1 and J usage is TRBJ2-3; D gene uncertain. From germline, CDR1 is SGHRS and CDR2 YFSETQ. The CDR3 runs 14 residues. V shed 1 base and J shed 2 bases, with 8 bases lying between them. The DNA of the CDR3 is TGCGCCAGCAGCTTGCGGGCACCCACAGATACGCAGTATTTT. This sequence encodes CASSLRAPTDTQYF. Supplemented by reference TRBV5-1 and TRBJ2-3, the full variable domain reads KAGVTQTPRYLIKTRGQQVTLSCSPISGHRSVSWYQQTPGQGLQFLFEYFSETQRNKGNFPGRFSGRQFSNSRSEMNVSTLELGDSALYLCASSLRAPTDTQYFGPGTRLTVL.

V and J are TRBV29-1 and TRBJ2-5; no firm D call. The V and J ends lost 2 bases and 2 bases respectively, with 9 bases between them. The CDR3 is 13 amino acids. From germline, CDR1 is SQVTM and CDR2 ANQGSEA. The CDR3 reads CSVEWQHQETQYF. CDR3 bases: TGCAGCGTTGAATGGCAGCATCAAGAGACCCAGTACTTC.

The CDR3 DNA sequence: TGTGCCAGCTCACTATCGACTAGCGGGGGATCCTATGTCACAGATACGCAGTATTTT. It translates to CASSLSTSGGSYVTDTQYF. The V call is TRBV18, the J call TRBJ2-3; TRBD2 matches at 12 bases. V dropped 4 bases and J dropped 2; count of bases not matched to a gene: 13. Germline V gene lookup returns CDR1 KGHSH and CDR2 LQKENI. The CDR3 sequence is 19 residues long.

This clonotype has a count of ten or more. The chain carries TRBV20-1 and TRBJ2-1; 7 positions match TRBD1. Per germline, CDR1 DFQATT and CDR2 SNEGSKA (reference sequence). V was pared by 7 bases and J by 5 bases, with 11 bases of the junction left unmatched. The length of the CDR3 is 14 residues. The CDR3 DNA follows: TGCAGTGTTAGGCCCGGGACAGATCACAATGAGCAGTTCTTC. Translated: CSVRPGTDHNEQFF.

The V call is TRBV27, the J call TRBJ2-3; D remains unclear. The V end was cut by 5 bases, the J end by 3 bases, with 18 bases between. CDR1 and CDR2 from the germline V gene are MNHEY and SMNVEV (reference sequence). The CDR3 is 16 residues long. In DNA form, the CDR3 reads TGTGCCAGCAGTCCTAGGAAGGGTCTCTGGACAGATACGCAGTATTTT. Translation: CASSPRKGLWTDTQYF.

The sample holds many counts of this clonotype. V usage is TRBV27 and J usage is TRBJ1-6; D remains ambiguous. Germline V gene sequence: CDR1 MNHEY, CDR2 SMNVEV (reference sequence). This CDR3 spans 13 amino acids. Between the trimmed V and J ends, which lost 0 bases and 7 bases, there was a span of 4 bases. CDR3 coding DNA: TGTGCCAGCAGTTTATCGGGGAATTCACCCCTCCACTTT. This encodes CASSLSGNSPLHF.

V is TRBV19 and J is TRBJ2-1, with 8 bases fitting TRBD2. Germline V gene lookup returns CDR1 LNHDA and CDR2 SQIVND (reference sequence). This CDR3 contains 17 residues. The V and J ends lost 5 bases and 8 bases, in that order; junction bases with no gene match: 17. Here the CDR3 DNA reads TGTGCCAGTAGTCCCCGCGGGCCGGGAGGGTTGGTCGATGAGCAGTTCTTC. This sequence encodes CASSPRGPGGLVDEQFF.

The rearrangement uses TRBV19 and TRBJ2-5; either TRBD1 or TRBD2 may fit D (5 bases each). CDR1 is LNHDA and CDR2 is SQIVND in the germline V gene (reference sequence). The CDR3 consists of 15 residues. V was clipped by 2 bases and J by 1 base, with 11 bases between them. CDR3 nucleotide sequence: TGTGCCAGTAGTATAAGGACGGGGCCCCAAGAGACCCAGTACTTC. Amino acid sequence: CASSIRTGPQETQYF.

The chain has TRBV24-1 and TRBJ2-4; the D gene is possibly TRBD2 (5 bases). The ends were cut back, 3 bases at V and 0 bases at J, with 8 bases in the middle. Germline-derived CDR1 and CDR2 are KGHDR and SFDVKD. This CDR3 spans 15 amino acids. The CDR3 DNA reads TGTGCCACCAGTGATGGAGGTGTAGCCAAAAACATTCAGTACTTC. It is translated as CATSDGGVAKNIQYF.

This clonotype came up many times. This sequence joins TRBV10-3 and TRBJ2-3; D not resolved. V was trimmed by 10 bases and J by 5 bases, leaving 10 bases between them. The CDR3 is 11 residues long. Germline V gene data show CDR1 as ENHRY and CDR2 as SYGVKD. The chain's CDR3 is CASQLLDTQYF. The CDR3 DNA reads TGTGCCAGTCAGCTCCTAGATACGCAGTATTTT.

This clonotype was picked up a small number of times. The rearrangement uses TRBV12-3 or TRBV12-4 and TRBJ1-6; 11 bases fit TRBD1. V shed 3 bases and J 13 bases; nucleotides not matched to a gene: 2. The CDR3 consists of 13 residues. CDR3 region: CASSLGQGVPLHF. In nucleotides, the CDR3 is TGTGCCAGCAGTTTGGGACAGGGGGTTCCCCTCCACTTT.

The V and J genes are TRBV12-3 or TRBV12-4 and TRBJ2-1; 13 positions match TRBD2. With 5 bases clipped from V and 9 bases from J, the junction kept 10 bases outside the gene matches. The CDR3 length is 16 residues. The CDR3: CASSRLAGGGYGEQFF. In DNA, the CDR3 is TGTGCCAGCAGTCGACTAGCGGGAGGAGGCTACGGTGAGCAGTTCTTC.

The chain recombines TRBV12-3 or TRBV12-4 with TRBJ1-1, with 7 bases that match TRBD1. This CDR3 contains 15 residues. J was trimmed by 3 bases and V by 1 base; bases with no gene match: 5. CDR3 sequence: CASSLGTGHYTEAFF. CDR3 DNA: TGTGCCAGCAGTTTAGGGACAGGACACTACACTGAAGCTTTCTTT.

This clonotype was picked up a small number of times. V gene TRBV30 combines with J gene TRBJ2-7, with D maybe TRBD1 (5 bases). Looked up from germline, CDR1 is GTSNPN and CDR2 is SVGIG (reference sequence). The CDR3 contains 14 residues. The V end was cut by 4 bases, the J end by 1 base, with 14 bases between. The CDR3 loop reads CAWTQGRASYEQYF. The CDR3 DNA reads as TGTGCCTGGACCCAGGGCAGGGCGTCCTACGAGCAGTACTTC.

This clonotype was counted at least ten times. The V gene is TRBV7-8, the J gene TRBJ2-1, with TRBD2 matching over 13 bases. The V and J ends lost 1 base and 7 bases, in that order; junction bases with no gene match: 4. Looked up from germline, CDR1 is SGHVS and CDR2 is FQNEAQ. This CDR3 contains 16 residues. The CDR3 sequence: CASSLELAGGPNEQFF. DNA of the CDR3: TGTGCCAGCAGCTTAGAACTAGCGGGAGGGCCTAATGAGCAGTTCTTC.

The sample holds many counts of this clonotype. The gene calls are TRBV9 and TRBJ2-3, with TRBD1 identical over 7 bases. V lost 3 bases to trimming and J lost 3 bases; unmatched junction nucleotides: 4. Looked up from germline, CDR1 is SGDLS and CDR2 is YYNGEE. The CDR3 covers 14 residues. CDR3 residues: CASSEETGTDTQYF. CDR3 nucleotide sequence: TGTGCCAGCAGCGAGGAGACAGGGACAGATACGCAGTATTTT.

Many counts were recorded for this clonotype. The genes are TRBV29-1 and TRBJ2-3; either TRBD1 or TRBD2 may fit D (6 bases each). Trimming took 6 bases from V and 2 from J, leaving 15 bases between them. Per the germline V gene, CDR1 is SQVTM and CDR2 is ANQGSEA. The CDR3 contains 14 residues. The CDR3 DNA sequence: TGCAGCGTGGCGCCGGGGGCCACCACAGATACGCAGTATTTT. Residues: CSVAPGATTDTQYF.

The chain carries TRBV9 and TRBJ2-1, with 13 bases fitting TRBD2. After removal of 5 bases from V and 9 bases from J, the junction contained 8 bases not matched to a gene. This CDR3 is built from 15 residues. Per the germline V gene, CDR1 is SGDLS and CDR2 is YYNGEE. The CDR3 DNA follows: TGTGCCAGCAGGTTGACTAGCGGGGGGAGCGGTGAGCAGTTCTTC. It specifies CASRLTSGGSGEQFF.

This clonotype was observed once. This chain uses TRBV7-2 with TRBJ1-2, with D possibly matching TRBD1 (5 bases). The CDR3 extends over 12 amino acids. Germline V gene sequence: CDR1 SGHTA, CDR2 FQGNSA. Written as DNA, the CDR3 is TGTGCGCTGCTGGGGGGTGGTCGTGGCTACACCTTC. Translating it yields CALLGGGRGYTF.

This clonotype was counted a few times. The genes are TRBV5-1 and TRBJ2-1; TRBD2 matches at 11 bases. V shed 1 base, J shed 7 bases, and the junction held 7 bases outside the gene matches. Germline V gene lookup returns CDR1 SGHRS and CDR2 YFSETQ. The CDR3 spans 16 residues. The CDR3 region is CASSLITSGSSNEQFF. In DNA form, the CDR3 reads TGCGCCAGCAGCTTGATAACTAGCGGGAGTTCGAATGAGCAGTTCTTC.

J is TRBJ2-5 and V is TRBV18; maybe TRBD1 (6 bases). V was trimmed by 3 bases and J by 2 bases, leaving 16 bases between them. The CDR3 length is 16 residues. In germline, CDR1 is KGHSH, CDR2 LQKENI. CDR3 protein: CASSPGAQGQQETQYF. DNA of the CDR3: TGTGCCAGCTCACCCGGGGCCCAGGGACAACAAGAGACCCAGTACTTC.

This sequence joins TRBV4-3 and TRBJ2-3, with D tentatively TRBD2 (5 bases). Trimming removed 5 bases at V and 4 bases at J, with 10 bases between. Germline assignment: CDR1 LGHNA and CDR2 YSLEER. CDR3 length equals 13 residues. CDR3 sequence reads: CASSEAESDTQYF. CDR3 nucleotides: TGCGCCAGCAGCGAAGCGGAGTCAGATACGCAGTATTTT.

The chain links TRBV18 to TRBJ2-7; 8 bases match TRBD2. J was trimmed by 4 bases and V by 4 bases; bases with no gene match: 12. Germline V lookup: CDR1 KGHSH, CDR2 LQKENI. The CDR3 extends over 16 amino acids. Here the CDR3 DNA reads TGTGCCAGCTCACGGATCGTGGGGACTAGAGGGTACGAGCAGTACTTC. Amino acid sequence: CASSRIVGTRGYEQYF.

J is TRBJ1-2 and V is TRBV7-9; D is unclear. CDR3 length: 14 residues. CDR1 and CDR2 from the germline V gene are SEHNR and FQNEAQ (reference sequence). Trimming pared 0 bases from V and 6 bases from J, leaving 11 bases between. In DNA, the CDR3 is TGTGCCAGCAGCTTAGCCACGGCAGCAGATGGCTACACCTTC. As protein: CASSLATAADGYTF.

The chain carries TRBV12-3 or TRBV12-4 and TRBJ2-2; D gene uncertain. Trimming cost V 6 bases and J 5 bases, with 16 bases left between them. The CDR3 runs 15 residues. CDR3 amino acids: CASRQTQRRTGELFF. The CDR3 DNA sequence: TGTGCCAGCAGGCAAACCCAGCGTAGGACCGGGGAGCTGTTTTTT.

V gene TRBV11-2 combines with J gene TRBJ2-1; D gene ambiguous. CDR1 and CDR2 (germline): SGHAT, FQNNGV. V was shortened by 2 bases and J by 7 bases, with 18 bases between the two germline ends. The CDR3 length is 16 residues. CDR3 sequence reads: CASSLLGPGPTNEQFF. CDR3 DNA sequence: TGTGCCAGCAGCTTATTGGGCCCAGGACCGACGAATGAGCAGTTCTTC.

This clonotype was detected only a few times. The chain is built from TRBV5-5 and TRBJ1-6; TRBD1 aligns across 9 bases. The CDR3 contains 16 residues. Per the germline V gene, CDR1 is SGHKS and CDR2 is YYEKEE (reference sequence). The trim removed 3 bases at V and 10 bases at J, leaving 11 bases unmatched. The CDR3 sequence is CASSSMGGQGGSPLHF. Here the CDR3 DNA reads TGTGCCAGCAGCTCCATGGGGGGACAGGGAGGATCACCCCTCCACTTT.